This TCR beta chain appears in the sequencing data of a study of T cells in localized non-small cell lung cancer. General study findings and limits: Measurement of T cell clonality placed uninvolved adjacent lung highest, above the level in tumor. Because sequencing included only one region (of the tumor), heterogeneity remains possible. Prolonged overall survival went with higher T cell density in the blood.

For this clone: Its antigen is not identified.

Produced via immunoSEQ multiplex PCR; TCRdb's table is partial and in-frame only. The sample yields under 45,000 clones, roughly four fifths seen once. Germline V gene lookup returns CDR1 MDHEN and CDR2 SYDVKM. This CDR3 spans 10 amino acids. Trimming removed 5 bases at V and 8 bases at J, with 6 bases between. This chain links TRBV28 with TRBJ1-1; unclear D gene. This specimen was PBMCs, taken before any cancer treatment. The clonotype was recovered from a man aged 40 to 75 with stage II lung adenocarcinoma. The CDR3 region is CASSHHEAFF. The CDR3 DNA sequence: TGTGCCAGCAGTCACCACGAAGCTTTCTTT.